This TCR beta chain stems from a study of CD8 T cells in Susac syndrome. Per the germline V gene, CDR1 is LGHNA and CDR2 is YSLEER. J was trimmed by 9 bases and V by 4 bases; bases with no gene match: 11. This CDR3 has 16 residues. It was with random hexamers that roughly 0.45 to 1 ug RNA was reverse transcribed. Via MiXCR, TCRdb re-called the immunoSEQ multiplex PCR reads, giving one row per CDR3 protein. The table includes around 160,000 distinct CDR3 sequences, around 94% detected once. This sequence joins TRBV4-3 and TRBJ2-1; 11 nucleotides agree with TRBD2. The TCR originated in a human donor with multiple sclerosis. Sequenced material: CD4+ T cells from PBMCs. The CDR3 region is CASSLAGASGRFEQFF. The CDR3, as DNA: TGCGCCAGCAGCCTAGCTGGTGCTAGCGGGAGGTTTGAGCAGTTCTTC.